This paragraph reports one T cell receptor (beta chain). Antigen specificity is unknown. The identical CDR3 is also encoded by other nucleotide sequences in the sample. Sequencing used immunoSEQ multiplex PCR; TCRdb keeps in-frame clones, though not all of them. The table has some 54,000 clones, over 70% seen once; the top ten hold 3.5% to 5.5%. Trimming took off 5 bases at V and 4 bases at J, with 23 bases between the two ends. CDR1 is PRHDT, CDR2 FYEKMQ, per germline (reference sequence). This CDR3 spans 17 amino acids. The sample is drawn from a study of OX40 agonist ivuxolimab in advanced cancers. Study background: Patients' therapy was ivuxolimab, an antibody that acts as an agonist of OX40 (CD134). Enrollees could have had prior anti-PD-1, anti-PD-L1 or anti-CTLA-4 therapy, which about 40% had received.

The study's findings and limits: The average count of expanded clones was higher among CD8+ T cells than among CD4+.

Source: CD4+ or CD8+ T cells sorted from blood, taken in a trial of the OX40 agonist ivuxolimab. The source is an adult with an advanced solid tumor such as melanoma, head and neck, liver or kidney cancer. The chain links TRBV13 to TRBJ1-2; D is uncertain. The CDR3 region has the DNA TGTGCCAGCAGCCTGGCTAAATTCTTCAGTCAGTCCTATGGCTACACCTTC. This codes for CASSLAKFFSQSYGYTF.